These 27 T cell receptor beta chains were sequenced from one sample in a study of blood T cell repertoires in COVID-19. The protocol was immunoSEQ multiplex PCR, while the TCRdb copy is restricted to in-frame clones and leaves out a portion. This table holds approximately 200,000 clones, approximately 83% found once. The material sequenced was PBMCs or T cells enriched from blood (not recorded which). The receptors derive from a woman in her forties with acute COVID-19.

The chain couples TRBV19 to TRBJ1-1; 8 bases agree with TRBD1. The length of the CDR3 is 14 residues. Germline CDR1 LNHDA, CDR2 SQIVND (reference sequence). The junction had 6 bases not matched to a gene; V was cut back by 4 bases and J by 5 bases. CDR3 in amino acids: CASSTQGADTEAFF. For the CDR3, the DNA is TGTGCCAGTAGTACTCAGGGGGCTGATACTGAAGCTTTCTTT.

The rearrangement joins TRBV3-1 (or the pseudogene TRBV3-2) to TRBJ2-1; 8 bases are shared with TRBD2. The J segment lost 2 bases and the V segment lost 6 bases, leaving 9 bases of the junction unmatched. Germline assignment: CDR1 LGHDT and CDR2 YNNKEL (reference sequence). The CDR3 contains 16 residues. The CDR3 DNA reads TGTGCCAGCAGTTTAGACGGGGGGGCGGCCTACAATGAGCAGTTCTTC. Amino acids: CASSLDGGAAYNEQFF.

The gene calls are TRBV5-1 and TRBJ1-1; weak D call: TRBD1 (6 bases). The CDR3 sequence is 13 residues long. Trimming cost V 2 bases and J 8 bases, with 13 bases left between them. CDR1 is SGHRS, CDR2 YFSETQ, per germline. The CDR3 DNA follows: TGCGCCAGCAGCTTCTCTGGGGGCTTCGAAGCTTTCTTT. Its translation is CASSFSGGFEAFF.

The V gene is TRBV7-6, the J gene TRBJ2-1; 12 bases are a match to TRBD2. The CDR3 is made up of 15 amino acids. Germline V gene sequence: CDR1 SGHVS, CDR2 FNYEAQ. V lost 1 base to trimming and J lost 9 bases; unmatched junction nucleotides: 4. CDR3 amino acids: CASSLGTSGEFEQFF. As DNA, the CDR3 is TGTGCCAGCAGCTTAGGGACTAGCGGGGAGTTTGAGCAGTTCTTC.

The chain couples TRBV5-1 to TRBJ2-5; possible D gene TRBD2, 5 bases. V lost 0 bases and J lost 3, with 9 bases in between. Germline lookup yields CDR1 SGHRS and CDR2 YFSETQ. CDR3 size: 14 residues. CDR3 amino acids: CASSLGGLEETQYF. DNA for the CDR3: TGCGCCAGCAGCTTGGGCGGGCTTGAAGAGACCCAGTACTTC.

The chain carries TRBV4-1 and TRBJ1-1; D ambiguous. The germline V gene has CDR1 MGHRA and CDR2 YSYEKL. CDR3 length: 16 amino acids. Trimming took off 2 bases at V and 1 base at J, with 14 bases between the two ends. The CDR3 sequence is CASSQPFGISNTEAFF. The CDR3 region has the DNA TGCGCCAGCAGCCAACCCTTCGGGATTTCGAACACTGAAGCTTTCTTT.

The rearrangement uses TRBV19 and TRBJ1-5; D is perhaps TRBD1 (5 bases). V lost 1 base to trimming and J lost 6 bases, with 16 bases between them. CDR3 length: 16 residues. CDR1 is LNHDA, CDR2 SQIVND, per germline (reference sequence). The CDR3 DNA reads TGTGCCAGTAGTATAGGGGGCAGGCTCCAGAGTCAGCCCCAGCATTTT. Its protein product is CASSIGGRLQSQPQHF.

The CDR3 protein is CAWSIHGTGYSNQPQHF. The DNA for the CDR3 is TGTGCCTGGAGTATCCACGGGACAGGTTATAGCAATCAGCCCCAGCATTTT. The chain uses TRBV30 and TRBJ1-5, with 8 bases fitting TRBD1. The V and J ends lost 2 bases and 0 bases, in that order; junction bases with no gene match: 9. Germline V gene sequence: CDR1 GTSNPN, CDR2 SVGIG (reference sequence). The CDR3 consists of 17 residues.

J is TRBJ2-7 and V is TRBV29-1; 8 bases match TRBD1. The V and J ends lost 3 bases and 2 bases, in that order; junction bases with no gene match: 6. The CDR3 length is 14 residues. CDR1 and CDR2 (germline): SQVTM, ANQGSEA. CDR3 DNA: TGCAGCGTTGAGGGTCAGGGGGCAACCTACGAGCAGTACTTC. It encodes CSVEGQGATYEQYF.

V usage is TRBV5-1 and J usage is TRBJ1-5; 7 bases fit TRBD1. CDR3 length: 13 amino acids. With V trimmed by 4 bases and J by 12 bases, 10 bases remained unmatched. Looked up from germline, CDR1 is SGHRS and CDR2 is YFSETQ. The CDR3 region has the DNA TGCGCCAGCAGCCTTTCCGGGACAGCCTTCCAGCATTTT. Amino acids: CASSLSGTAFQHF.

The chain joins TRBV29-1 to TRBJ1-5, with D maybe TRBD1 (5 bases). The CDR3 totals 11 residues. The V and J ends lost 6 bases and 11 bases respectively, with 14 bases between them. CDR1 SQVTM and CDR2 ANQGSEA come from the germline V gene. Written as DNA, the CDR3 is TGCAGCGTGGTGGACACAGGCGCCCAGCATTTT. Protein sequence: CSVVDTGAQHF.

The chain combines TRBV19 with TRBJ1-5; no clear D gene. This CDR3 spans 12 amino acids. V lost 2 bases and J lost 4, with 3 bases in between. Looked up from germline, CDR1 is LNHDA and CDR2 is SQIVND (reference sequence). The CDR3 DNA is TGTGCCAGTAGTATACTTAATCAGCCCCAGCATTTT. Translated, it gives CASSILNQPQHF.

The V and J genes are TRBV11-1 and TRBJ1-1, with 7 bases matching TRBD1. There are 15 residues in the CDR3. CDR1 is SGHAT and CDR2 is FQDESV in the germline V gene (reference sequence). V was pared by 5 bases and J by 5 bases, with 11 bases of the junction left unmatched. The CDR3 DNA is TGTGCCAGCAGCCCGAGGACAGGTAGGAAAACTGAAGCTTTCTTT. The encoded protein is CASSPRTGRKTEAFF.

The V and J genes are TRBV7-2 and TRBJ1-4; D may be TRBD1 (6 bases). This CDR3 has 15 amino acids. Germline-derived CDR1 and CDR2 are SGHTA and FQGNSA. The germline V and J ends were trimmed by 1 base and 7 bases, with 13 bases remaining between them. The CDR3 DNA sequence: TGTGCCAGCAGCTTAGTAGGCTGGGGGCGTGAAAAACTGTTTTTT. Residues: CASSLVGWGREKLFF.

J is TRBJ2-1 and V is TRBV4-1, with 15 nucleotides matching TRBD2. V was clipped by 4 bases and J by 6 bases; unmatched bases: 13. The CDR3 covers 19 residues. The germline gives CDR1 MGHRA, CDR2 YSYEKL. The CDR3 DNA is TGCGCCAGCAGCCCCTGGACTAGCGGGGGGGCTGTAGATCCCAATGAGCAGTTCTTC. It translates to CASSPWTSGGAVDPNEQFF.

V and J are TRBV20-1 and TRBJ1-2; D gene uncertain. Trimming removed 7 bases at V and 6 bases at J, with 12 bases between. CDR3 length: 11 residues. From germline, CDR1 is DFQATT and CDR2 SNEGSKA (reference sequence). The chain's CDR3 is CSGVGGDGYTF. CDR3 coding DNA: TGCAGTGGGGTGGGAGGAGATGGCTACACCTTC.

The genes are TRBV10-3 and TRBJ2-5; TRBD2 matches 8 bases. Germline CDR1 and CDR2: ENHRY and SYGVKD. V dropped 3 bases and J dropped 3; count of bases not matched to a gene: 15. CDR3 length: 18 amino acids. The CDR3 here is CAISDSRPGGRVKETQYF. Here the CDR3 DNA reads TGTGCCATCAGTGATAGTCGACCGGGGGGGCGGGTGAAAGAGACCCAGTACTTC.

This rearrangement joins TRBV27 to TRBJ2-2; D not certain. Germline-derived CDR1 and CDR2 are MNHEY and SMNVEV (reference sequence). This CDR3 spans 14 amino acids. Trimming left V 2 bases short and J 1 base short, with 5 bases between. The DNA for the CDR3 is TGTGCCAGCAGTTTAGGGCAGAACACCGGGGAGCTGTTTTTT. It encodes CASSLGQNTGELFF.

The rearrangement links TRBV19 to TRBJ2-7; 7 nucleotides line up with TRBD1. There are 15 residues in the CDR3. CDR1 and CDR2 (germline): LNHDA, SQIVND (reference sequence). Trimming took 6 bases from V and 5 from J; bases not matched to a gene: 13. CDR3 DNA sequence: TGTGCCAGTAGCGATCGAGGGGGCAGTTCCAACGAGCAGTACTTC. Amino acid sequence: CASSDRGGSSNEQYF.

This chain connects TRBV6-5 to TRBJ1-1; 7 bases match TRBD1. Trimming took 7 bases from V and 0 from J; bases not matched to a gene: 5. The CDR3 loop spans 14 amino acids. CDR1 is MNHEY and CDR2 is SVGAGI in the germline V gene. The CDR3 spells CASTRDSMNTEAFF. The CDR3 DNA reads TGTGCCAGCACTCGGGACAGCATGAACACTGAAGCTTTCTTT.

CDR3 bases: TGTGCCAGCAGTTTTAATTTCCGGCAGCCCCAGCATTTT. As protein: CASSFNFRQPQHF. The V call is TRBV28, the J call TRBJ1-5; D call uncertain. The CDR3 runs to 13 residues. Germline V gene lookup returns CDR1 MDHEN and CDR2 SYDVKM. With 3 bases removed from V and 7 bases from J, the gap between germline ends came to 10 bases.

The chain uses TRBV7-9 and TRBJ1-4; tentatively, D is TRBD1 (6 bases). Trimming took 0 bases from V and 11 from J, leaving 7 bases between them. The CDR3 sequence is 12 residues long. The germline gives CDR1 SEHNR, CDR2 FQNEAQ (reference sequence). In DNA, the CDR3 is TGTGCCAGCAGCTTAGCGCAGGGGAAACTGTTTTTT. It is translated as CASSLAQGKLFF.

The chain couples TRBV7-2 to TRBJ2-2; D call uncertain. The CDR3 is 13 amino acids. With 5 bases removed from V and 0 bases from J, the gap between germline ends came to 4 bases. Germline loops: CDR1 SGHTA, CDR2 FQGNSA. As DNA, the CDR3 is TGTGCCAGCAGCCCCACGAACACCGGGGAGCTGTTTTTT. Its protein is CASSPTNTGELFF. The complete variable domain, with remaining parts taken from reference TRBV7-2 and TRBJ2-2, reads GAGVSQSPSNKVTEKGKDVELRCDPISGHTALYWYRQSLGQGLEFLIYFQGNSAPDKSGLPSDRFSAERTGGSVSTLTIQRTQQEDSAVYLCASSPTNTGELFFGEGSRLTVL.

The V and J genes are TRBV5-1 and TRBJ1-4; D remains unclear. CDR3 size: 14 residues. The germline CDR1 and CDR2 sequences are SGHRS and YFSETQ. The V end was cut by 3 bases, the J end by 8 bases, with 14 bases between. The CDR3: CASSSPGSGEKLFF. CDR3 bases: TGCGCCAGCAGCTCCCCGGGATCTGGCGAAAAACTGTTTTTT.

The genes are TRBV20-1 and TRBJ1-1; D not resolved. The V gene's germline CDR1 is DFQATT and CDR2 SNEGSKA (reference sequence). The CDR3 runs to 11 residues. CDR3 region: CSPRGNTEAFF. The CDR3 bases are TGCAGCCCCCGGGGGAACACTGAAGCTTTCTTT.

This chain connects TRBV9 to TRBJ2-7, with 10 bases matching TRBD2. V was clipped by 0 bases and J by 3 bases; unmatched bases: 3. The CDR3 length is 15 residues. Germline CDR1 SGDLS, CDR2 YYNGEE. Written as DNA, the CDR3 is TGTGCCAGCAGCGTAGAGGCTAGCGGGAGCTACGAGCAGTACTTC. As protein: CASSVEASGSYEQYF.

The chain couples TRBV3-1 (or the pseudogene TRBV3-2) to TRBJ1-4, with 8 bases aligning to TRBD1. Germline trimming cut 2 bases from V and 3 bases from J; bases unmatched to any gene: 5. This CDR3 contains 16 residues. Germline-derived CDR1 and CDR2 are LGHDT and YNNKEL (reference sequence). CDR3 protein: CASSQPGTGPNEKLFF. The CDR3 DNA reads as TGTGCCAGCAGCCAACCGGGGACAGGCCCTAATGAAAAACTGTTTTTT.